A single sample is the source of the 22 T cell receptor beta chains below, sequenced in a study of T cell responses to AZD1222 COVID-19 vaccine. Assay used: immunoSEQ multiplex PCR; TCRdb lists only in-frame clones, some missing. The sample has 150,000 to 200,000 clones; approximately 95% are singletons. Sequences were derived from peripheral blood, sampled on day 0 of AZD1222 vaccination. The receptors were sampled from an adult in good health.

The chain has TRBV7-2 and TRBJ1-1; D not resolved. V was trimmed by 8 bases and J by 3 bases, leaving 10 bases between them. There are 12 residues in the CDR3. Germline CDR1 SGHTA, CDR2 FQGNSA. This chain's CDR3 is CASRLQHTEAFF. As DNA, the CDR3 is TGTGCCAGCCGTCTACAGCACACTGAAGCTTTCTTT.

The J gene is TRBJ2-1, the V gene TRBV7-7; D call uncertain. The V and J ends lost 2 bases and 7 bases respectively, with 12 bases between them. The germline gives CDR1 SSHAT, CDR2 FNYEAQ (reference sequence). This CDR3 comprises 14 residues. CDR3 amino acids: CASSLRASVNEQFF. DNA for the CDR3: TGTGCCAGCAGCTTAAGGGCTAGTGTTAATGAGCAGTTCTTC.

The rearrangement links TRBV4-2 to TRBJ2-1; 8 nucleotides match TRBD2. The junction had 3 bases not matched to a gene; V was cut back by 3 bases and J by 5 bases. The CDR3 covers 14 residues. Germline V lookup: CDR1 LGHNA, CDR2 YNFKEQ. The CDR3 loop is CASSQAGGDNEQFF. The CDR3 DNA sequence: TGTGCCAGCAGCCAGGCCGGGGGGGACAATGAGCAGTTCTTC.

The CDR3 loop is CASRFQLRQDGYTF. CDR3 DNA: TGTGCCAGCCGATTCCAGTTACGGCAGGATGGCTACACCTTC. The chain has TRBV5-4 and TRBJ1-2; no clear D. This CDR3 has 14 amino acids. The germline V gene has CDR1 SGHNT and CDR2 YYREEE (reference sequence). V lost 7 bases and J 6 bases, leaving 19 bases between the germline ends.

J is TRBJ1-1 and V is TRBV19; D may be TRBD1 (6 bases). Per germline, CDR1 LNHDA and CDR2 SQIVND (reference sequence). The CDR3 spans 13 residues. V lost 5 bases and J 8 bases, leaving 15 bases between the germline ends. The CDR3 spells CASSGSGATEAFF. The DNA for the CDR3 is TGTGCCAGTAGTGGTTCGGGGGCCACCGAAGCTTTCTTT.

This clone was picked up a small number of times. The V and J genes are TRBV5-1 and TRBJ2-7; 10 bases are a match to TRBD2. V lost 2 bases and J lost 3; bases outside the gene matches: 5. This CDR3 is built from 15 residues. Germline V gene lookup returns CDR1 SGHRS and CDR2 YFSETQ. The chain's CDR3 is CASSLWTSGVYEQYF. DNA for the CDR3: TGCGCCAGCAGCTTATGGACTAGCGGAGTCTACGAGCAGTACTTC.

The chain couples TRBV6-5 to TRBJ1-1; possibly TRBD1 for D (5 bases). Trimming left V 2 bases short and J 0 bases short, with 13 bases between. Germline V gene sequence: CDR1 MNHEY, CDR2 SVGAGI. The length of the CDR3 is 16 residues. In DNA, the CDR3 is TGTGCCAGCAGTTACGGGGGGGAATTGCTGAACACTGAAGCTTTCTTT. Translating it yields CASSYGGELLNTEAFF.

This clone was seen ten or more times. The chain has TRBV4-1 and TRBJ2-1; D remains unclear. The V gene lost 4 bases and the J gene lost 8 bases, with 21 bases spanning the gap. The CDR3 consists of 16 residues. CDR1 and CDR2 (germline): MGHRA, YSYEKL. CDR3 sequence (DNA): TGCGCCAGCAGCCCGGTATCTAGACCCCCTGGGGATGAGCAGTTCTTC. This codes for CASSPVSRPPGDEQFF.

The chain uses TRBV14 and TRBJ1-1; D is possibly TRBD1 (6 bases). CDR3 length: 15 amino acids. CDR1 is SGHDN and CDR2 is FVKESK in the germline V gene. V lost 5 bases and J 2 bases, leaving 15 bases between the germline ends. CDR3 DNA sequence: TGTGCCAGCAGCTACCGACAGGCGATAAACACTGAAGCTTTCTTT. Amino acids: CASSYRQAINTEAFF. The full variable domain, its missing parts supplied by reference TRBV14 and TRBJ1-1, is EAGVTQFPSHSVIEKGQTVTLRCDPISGHDNLYWYRRVMGKEIKFLLHFVKESKQDESGMPNNRFLAERTGGTYSTLKVQPAELEDSGVYFCASSYRQAINTEAFFGQGTRLTVV.

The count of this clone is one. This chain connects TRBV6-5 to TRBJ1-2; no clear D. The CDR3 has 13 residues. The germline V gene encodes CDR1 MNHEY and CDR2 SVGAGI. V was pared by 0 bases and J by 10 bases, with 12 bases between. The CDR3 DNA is TGTGCCAGCAGTTACTCGAAGGCGACCGACTACACCTTC. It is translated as CASSYSKATDYTF.

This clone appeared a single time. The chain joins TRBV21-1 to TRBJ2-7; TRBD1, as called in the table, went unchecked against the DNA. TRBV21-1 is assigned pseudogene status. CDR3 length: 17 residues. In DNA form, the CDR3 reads TGTGCCAGCAGCACGAACACTGGGACAGATGGGGGGCTCGAGCAGTACTTC. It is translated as CASSTNTGTDGGLEQYF.

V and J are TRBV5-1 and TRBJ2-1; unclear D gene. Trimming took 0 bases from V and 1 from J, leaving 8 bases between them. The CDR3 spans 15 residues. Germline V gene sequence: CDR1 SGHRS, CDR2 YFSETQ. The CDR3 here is CASSLEGGSYNEQFF. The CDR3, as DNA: TGCGCCAGCAGCTTGGAGGGTGGGTCCTACAATGAGCAGTTCTTC.

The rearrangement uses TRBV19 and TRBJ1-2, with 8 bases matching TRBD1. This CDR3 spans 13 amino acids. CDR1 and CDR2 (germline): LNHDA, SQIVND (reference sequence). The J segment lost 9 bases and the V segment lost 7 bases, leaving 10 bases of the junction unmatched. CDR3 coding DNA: TGTGCCAGTAAGGACAGGGACAGAATTCGCTACACCTTC. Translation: CASKDRDRIRYTF.

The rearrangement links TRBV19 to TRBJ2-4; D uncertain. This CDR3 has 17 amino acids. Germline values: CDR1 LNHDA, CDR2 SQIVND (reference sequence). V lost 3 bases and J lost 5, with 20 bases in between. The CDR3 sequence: CASSIGAYHRVENIQYF. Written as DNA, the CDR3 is TGTGCCAGTAGTATTGGAGCGTACCATCGGGTGGAAAACATTCAGTACTTC.

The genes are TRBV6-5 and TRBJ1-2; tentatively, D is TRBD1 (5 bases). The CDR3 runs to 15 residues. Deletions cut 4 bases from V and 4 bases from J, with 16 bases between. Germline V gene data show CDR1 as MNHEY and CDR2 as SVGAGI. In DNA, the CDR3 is TGTGCCAGCAGTTCCCTAGGGGAGCGCGGCTATGGCTACACCTTC. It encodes CASSSLGERGYGYTF.

CDR3 sequence reads: CSVIDRVTYGYTF. CDR3 coding DNA: TGCAGCGTTATAGACAGGGTTACCTATGGCTACACCTTC. The chain has TRBV29-1 and TRBJ1-2, with 7 bases fitting TRBD1. CDR3 length: 13 amino acids. V lost 5 bases, J lost 4 bases, and 7 bases stayed unmatched. CDR1 and CDR2 from the germline V gene are SQVTM and ANQGSEA.

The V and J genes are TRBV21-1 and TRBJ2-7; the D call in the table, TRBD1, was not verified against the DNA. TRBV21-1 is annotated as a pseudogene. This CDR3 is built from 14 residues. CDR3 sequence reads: CASSKTQIQYEQYF. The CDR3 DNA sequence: TGTGCCAGCAGCAAAACCCAAATCCAGTACGAGCAGTACTTC.

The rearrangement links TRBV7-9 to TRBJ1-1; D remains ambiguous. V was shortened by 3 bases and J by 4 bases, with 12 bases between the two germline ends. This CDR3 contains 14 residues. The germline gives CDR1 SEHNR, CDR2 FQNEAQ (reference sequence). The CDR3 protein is CASSLFMGSTEAFF. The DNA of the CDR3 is TGTGCCAGCAGCTTGTTTATGGGGAGCACTGAAGCTTTCTTT. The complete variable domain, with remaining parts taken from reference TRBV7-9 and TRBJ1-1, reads DTGVSQNPRHKITKRGQNVTFRCDPISEHNRLYWYRQTLGQGPEFLTYFQNEAQLEKSRLLSDRFSAERPKGSFSTLEIQRTEQGDSAMYLCASSLFMGSTEAFFGQGTRLTVV.

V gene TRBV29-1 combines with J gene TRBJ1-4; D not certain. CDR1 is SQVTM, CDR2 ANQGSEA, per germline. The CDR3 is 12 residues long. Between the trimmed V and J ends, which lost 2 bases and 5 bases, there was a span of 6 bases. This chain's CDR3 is CSVEFSNEKLFF. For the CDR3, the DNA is TGCAGCGTTGAATTCTCGAATGAAAAACTGTTTTTT.

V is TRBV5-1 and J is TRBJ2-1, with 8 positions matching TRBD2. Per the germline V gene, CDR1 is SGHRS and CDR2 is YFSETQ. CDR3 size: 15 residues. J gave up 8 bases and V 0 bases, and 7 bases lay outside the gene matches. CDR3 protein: CASSLDGRATYEQFF. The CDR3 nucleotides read TGCGCCAGCAGCTTGGACGGGAGGGCCACATATGAGCAGTTCTTC.

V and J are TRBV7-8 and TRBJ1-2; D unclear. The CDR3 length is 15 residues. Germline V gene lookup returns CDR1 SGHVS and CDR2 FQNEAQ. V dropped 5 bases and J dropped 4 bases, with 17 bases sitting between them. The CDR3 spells CASSPGPESFYGYTF. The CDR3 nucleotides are TGTGCCAGCAGCCCGGGCCCCGAGTCATTCTATGGCTACACCTTC. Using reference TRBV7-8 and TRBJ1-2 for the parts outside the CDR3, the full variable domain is GAGVSQSPRYKVAKRGQDVALRCDPISGHVSLFWYQQALGQGPEFLTYFQNEAQLDKSGLPSDRFFAERPEGSVSTLKIQRTQQEDSAVYLCASSPGPESFYGYTFGSGTRLTVV.

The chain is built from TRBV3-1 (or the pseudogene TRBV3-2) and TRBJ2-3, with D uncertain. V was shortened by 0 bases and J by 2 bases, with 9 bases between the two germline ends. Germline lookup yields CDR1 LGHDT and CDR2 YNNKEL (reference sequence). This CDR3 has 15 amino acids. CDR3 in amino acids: CASSQDGFLTDTQYF. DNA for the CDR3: TGTGCCAGCAGCCAAGATGGATTTCTCACAGATACGCAGTATTTT.